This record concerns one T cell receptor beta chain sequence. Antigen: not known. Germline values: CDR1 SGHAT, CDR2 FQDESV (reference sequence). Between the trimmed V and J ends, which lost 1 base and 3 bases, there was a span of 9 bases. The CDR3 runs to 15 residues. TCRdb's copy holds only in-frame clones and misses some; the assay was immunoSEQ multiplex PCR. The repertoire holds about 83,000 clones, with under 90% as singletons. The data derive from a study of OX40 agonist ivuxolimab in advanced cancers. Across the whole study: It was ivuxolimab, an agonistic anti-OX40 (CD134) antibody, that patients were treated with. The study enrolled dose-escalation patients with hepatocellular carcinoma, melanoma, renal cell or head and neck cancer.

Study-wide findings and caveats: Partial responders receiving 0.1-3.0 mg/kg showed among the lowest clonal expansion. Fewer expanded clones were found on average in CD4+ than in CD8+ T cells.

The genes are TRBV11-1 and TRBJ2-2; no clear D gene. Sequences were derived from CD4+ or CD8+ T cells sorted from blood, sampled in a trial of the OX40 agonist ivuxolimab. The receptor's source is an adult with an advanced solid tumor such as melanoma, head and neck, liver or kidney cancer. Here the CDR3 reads CASSLGGIHTGELFF. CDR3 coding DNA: TGTGCCAGCAGCTTAGGCGGCATCCACACCGGGGAGCTGTTTTTT.